At least ten counts were recorded for the clone carrying this TCR beta chain. The target antigen is unknown. The library targeted TCRbeta and was prepared with unique molecular identifiers. A single record per CDR3 protein comes from TCRdb applying MiXCR to the PCR reads. The sample holds approximately 800,000 distinct CDR3 sequences, roughly 16% seen once. This entry comes from a study of T-cell reconstitution after alpha-beta-depleted transplantation in children. Study results and caveats: Surviving recipient T cells and thymic progenitors underlay high day-60 TCRbeta diversity in some patients.

Germline V gene sequence: CDR1 SGHRS, CDR2 YFSETQ. V lost 0 bases, J lost 2 bases, and 5 bases lay in between. CDR3 size: 13 residues. The source of this sequence is a male patient between 10 and 17 years old who had a stem cell transplant for acute lymphoblastic leukemia, so the T cells may come from the graft donor. The chain has TRBV5-1 and TRBJ1-1; D uncertain. Sequencing was performed on PBMCs, mostly from graft donor cells, taken 360 days after TCRalphabeta/CD19-depleted stem cell transplant. The CDR3 bases are TGCGCCAGCAGCTTGGACGTTAACACTGAAGCTTTCTTT. This codes for CASSLDVNTEAFF.